The following is a T cell receptor beta chain sequence with its context. Its cognate antigen is unknown. The data were taken from a study of vaccination and CD4 T cells after COVID-19. Study-level background: The convalescents were made up of six males and four females, two of whom were Hispanic. Post-vaccine sampling followed dose two by a median roughly 70 days (range 14 to 241).

CDR3 length equals 15 residues. J lost 0 bases, V lost 4 bases, and 3 bases had no gene match. A single record per CDR3 protein comes from TCRdb applying MiXCR to the PCR reads. This sample has 25,000 or so distinct CDR3 sequences; around 50% occur once, and the top ten carry more than 0.85%. The study, taken as a whole, reports: This study had few convalescent patients and no early post-infection samples. With convalescent patients, a median 86.3% of reactive clones emerged solely after vaccination.

This chain connects TRBV12-3 or TRBV12-4 to TRBJ2-1, with TRBD2 matching 7 bases. This sequence originates from a human donor who had recovered from COVID-19. The input for sequencing was CD4+ T cells from blood, taken before SARS-CoV-2 vaccination. CDR3 region: CASSSREASYNEQFF. In DNA form, the CDR3 reads TGTGCCAGCAGTTCCCGGGAGGCCTCCTACAATGAGCAGTTCTTC.